This T cell receptor beta chain was obtained from a study of spatial heterogeneity in lung cancer. Every TCR cDNA molecule bore its own unique molecular identifier. TCRdb re-derived calls from the 5' RACE reads in MiXCR, one entry per CDR3 protein. The table lists some 100,000 distinct CDR3 sequences, around 4.3% of them singletons, with 21% in the top ten. Time point denoted: sample taken at primary tumor resection. Samples were donated by 72 untreated early-stage non-small cell lung cancer patients. Unsorted tumor, nontumor lung tissue or cryopreserved PBMC supplied the whole RNA. This clonotype was counted ten times or more. Its antigen remains unknown. The CDR3 has 14 amino acids. Trimming left V 4 bases short and J 1 base short, with 7 bases between. CDR1 and CDR2 from the germline V gene are MNHNS and SASEGT. Study-wide findings and caveats: For expanded intratumoral alpha and beta TCRs, counts tracked tumor mutation counts.

The sequence was collected from a male donor with early-stage non-small cell lung cancer. Sample: lung tumor tissue, taken at surgery. The chain joins TRBV6-1 to TRBJ2-2; D might be TRBD1 (5 bases). The CDR3 reads CASSGTQNTGELFF. The CDR3 DNA is TGTGCCAGCAGTGGGACACAGAACACCGGGGAGCTGTTTTTT.